This T cell receptor (beta chain) emerged from a study of blood T cell repertoires in COVID-19. About the study: PBMCs, B-cell-depleted T cells, or T cells were the source of the cDNA or gDNA that made up the material.

The CDR3 sequence is 17 residues long. Germline values: CDR1 MNHEY, CDR2 SMNVEV (reference sequence). The germline V and J ends were trimmed by 0 bases and 1 base, with 13 bases remaining between them. Study processing details: Amplification from reference gene primers served as the basis for estimated nucleated cell counts. Only in-frame clones appear in the TCRdb table, and some are missing; sequencing was by immunoSEQ multiplex PCR. V and J calls and clone size are those listed in that table; D and trimming were worked out from the DNA. The table lists under 60,000 clones, approximately 87% of them singletons, with approximately 5% in the top ten.

Input material: peripheral blood. J is TRBJ2-4 and V is TRBV27, with unresolved D. This receptor was identified in a human donor in a cohort sampled during active COVID-19. CDR3 DNA sequence: TGTGCCAGCAGTTTATCTGGTTTCTCGGGTGCCAAAAACATTCAGTACTTC. It translates to CASSLSGFSGAKNIQYF.